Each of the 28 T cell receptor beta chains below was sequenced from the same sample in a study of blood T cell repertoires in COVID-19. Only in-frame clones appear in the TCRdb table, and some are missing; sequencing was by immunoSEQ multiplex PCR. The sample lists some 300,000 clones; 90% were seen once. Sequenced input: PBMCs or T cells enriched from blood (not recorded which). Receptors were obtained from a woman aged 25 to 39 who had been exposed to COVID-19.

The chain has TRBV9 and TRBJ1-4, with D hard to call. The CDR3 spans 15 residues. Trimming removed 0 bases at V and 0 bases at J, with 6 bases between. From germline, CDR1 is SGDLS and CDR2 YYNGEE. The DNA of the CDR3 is TGTGCCAGCAGCGTAGCTCCAGCAACTAATGAAAAACTGTTTTTT. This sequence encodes CASSVAPATNEKLFF.

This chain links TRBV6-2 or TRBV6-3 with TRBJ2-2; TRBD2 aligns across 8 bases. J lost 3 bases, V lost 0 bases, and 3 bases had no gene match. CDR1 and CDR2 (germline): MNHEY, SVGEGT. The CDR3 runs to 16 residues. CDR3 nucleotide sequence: TGTGCCAGCAGTTACTCAGCGGGGGACCACACCGGGGAGCTGTTTTTT. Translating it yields CASSYSAGDHTGELFF.

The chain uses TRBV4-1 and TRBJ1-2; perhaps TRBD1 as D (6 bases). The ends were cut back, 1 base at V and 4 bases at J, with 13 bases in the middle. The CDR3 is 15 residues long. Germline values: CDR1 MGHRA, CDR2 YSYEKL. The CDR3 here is CASSQGVQGTYGYTF. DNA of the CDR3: TGCGCCAGCAGCCAAGGCGTCCAGGGGACCTATGGCTACACCTTC.

The CDR3 region is CASSDSAGAGTEAFF. In DNA form, the CDR3 reads TGTGCCAGCAGTGACTCGGCGGGGGCAGGTACTGAAGCTTTCTTT. The V and J genes are TRBV6-4 and TRBJ1-1, with a possible D match to TRBD1 (6 bases). Germline-derived CDR1 and CDR2 are MRHNA and SNTAGT. The CDR3 has 15 residues. V was clipped by 0 bases and J by 5 bases, with 13 bases between them.

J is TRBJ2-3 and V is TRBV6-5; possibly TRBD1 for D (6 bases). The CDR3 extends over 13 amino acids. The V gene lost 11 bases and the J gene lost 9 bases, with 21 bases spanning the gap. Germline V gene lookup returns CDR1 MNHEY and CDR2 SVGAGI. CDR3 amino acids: CAARDTLGVTQYF. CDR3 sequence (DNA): TGTGCCGCCCGGGACACACTCGGGGTAACGCAGTATTTT.

The CDR3 protein is CASSLQAHYGYTF. CDR3 nucleotide sequence: TGTGCCAGCAGCTTACAGGCGCACTATGGCTACACCTTC. This sequence joins TRBV7-9 and TRBJ1-2; unclear D gene. This CDR3 is 13 amino acids long. CDR1 is SEHNR and CDR2 is FQNEAQ in the germline V gene (reference sequence). The V end was cut by 2 bases, the J end by 3 bases, with 7 bases between.

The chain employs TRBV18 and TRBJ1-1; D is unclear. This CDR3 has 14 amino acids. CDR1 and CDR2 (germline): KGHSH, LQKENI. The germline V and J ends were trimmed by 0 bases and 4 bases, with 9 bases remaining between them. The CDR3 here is CASSPPTVGTEAFF. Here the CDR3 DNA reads TGTGCCAGCTCACCACCAACAGTGGGCACTGAAGCTTTCTTT.

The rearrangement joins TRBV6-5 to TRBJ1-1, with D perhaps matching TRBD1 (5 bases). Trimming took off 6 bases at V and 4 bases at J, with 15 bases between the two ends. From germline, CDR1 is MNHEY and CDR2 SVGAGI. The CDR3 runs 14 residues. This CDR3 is CASSLGGGVTEAFF. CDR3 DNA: TGTGCCAGCAGCCTCGGGGGAGGGGTCACTGAAGCTTTCTTT.

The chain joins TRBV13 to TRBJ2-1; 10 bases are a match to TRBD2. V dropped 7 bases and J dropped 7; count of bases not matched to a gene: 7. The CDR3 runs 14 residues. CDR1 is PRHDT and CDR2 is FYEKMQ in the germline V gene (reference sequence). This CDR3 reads CASTSGGLGNEQFF. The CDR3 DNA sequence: TGTGCCAGCACTAGCGGGGGCTTGGGTAATGAGCAGTTCTTC.

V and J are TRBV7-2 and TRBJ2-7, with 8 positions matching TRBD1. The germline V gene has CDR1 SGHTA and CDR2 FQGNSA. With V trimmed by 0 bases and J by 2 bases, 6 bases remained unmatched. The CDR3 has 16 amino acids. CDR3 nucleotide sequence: TGTGCCAGCAGCTTAGCGCTGGCAGGGGGCCCCTACGAGCAGTACTTC. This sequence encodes CASSLALAGGPYEQYF.

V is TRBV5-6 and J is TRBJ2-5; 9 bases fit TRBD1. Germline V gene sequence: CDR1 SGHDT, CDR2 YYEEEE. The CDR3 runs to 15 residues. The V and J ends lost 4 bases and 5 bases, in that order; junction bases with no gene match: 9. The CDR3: CASSLYGTGLETQYF. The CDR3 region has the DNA TGTGCCAGCAGCCTCTACGGGACAGGGCTGGAGACCCAGTACTTC.

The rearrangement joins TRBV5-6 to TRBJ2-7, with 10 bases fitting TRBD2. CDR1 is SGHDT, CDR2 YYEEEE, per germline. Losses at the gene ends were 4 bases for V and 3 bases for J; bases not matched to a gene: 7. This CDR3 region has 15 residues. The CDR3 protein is CASSLDTSGDYEQYF. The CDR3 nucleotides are TGTGCCAGCAGCCTTGACACTAGCGGGGACTACGAGCAGTACTTC.

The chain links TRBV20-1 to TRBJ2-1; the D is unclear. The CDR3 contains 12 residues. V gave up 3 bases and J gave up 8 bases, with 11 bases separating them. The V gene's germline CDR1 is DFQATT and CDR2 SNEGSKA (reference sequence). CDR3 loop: CSASRVRYEQFF. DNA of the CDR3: TGCAGTGCTAGTCGGGTTCGGTATGAGCAGTTCTTC.

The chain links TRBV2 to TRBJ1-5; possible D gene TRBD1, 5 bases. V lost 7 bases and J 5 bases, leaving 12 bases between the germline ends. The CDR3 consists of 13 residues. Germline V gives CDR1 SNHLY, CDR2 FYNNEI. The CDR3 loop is CASNSREDQPQHF. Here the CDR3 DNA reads TGTGCCAGCAACTCCAGGGAGGATCAGCCCCAGCATTTT. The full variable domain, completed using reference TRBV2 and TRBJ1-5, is EPEVTQTPSHQVTQMGQEVILRCVPISNHLYFYWYRQILGQKVEFLVSFYNNEISEKSEIFDDQFSVERPDGSNFTLKIRSTKLEDSAMYFCASNSREDQPQHFGDGTRLSIL.

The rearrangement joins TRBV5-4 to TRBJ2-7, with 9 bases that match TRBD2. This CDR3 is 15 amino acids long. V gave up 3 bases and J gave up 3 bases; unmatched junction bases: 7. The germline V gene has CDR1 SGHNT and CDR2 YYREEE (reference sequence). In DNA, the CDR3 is TGTGCCAGCAGCTCCCGAAGACTAGCGGACTACGAGCAGTACTTC. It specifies CASSSRRLADYEQYF.

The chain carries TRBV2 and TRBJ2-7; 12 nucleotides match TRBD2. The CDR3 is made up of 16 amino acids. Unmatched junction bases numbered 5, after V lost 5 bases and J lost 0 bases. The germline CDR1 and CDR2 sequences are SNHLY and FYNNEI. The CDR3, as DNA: TGTGCCAGCAGTCTTAGGACTAGCGGGGCCTCCTACGAGCAGTACTTC. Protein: CASSLRTSGASYEQYF.

In DNA form, the CDR3 reads TGTGCCAGCAGTTACGAAAGCGGGGGGGCCTACGAGCAGTACTTC. Translation gives CASSYESGGAYEQYF. The V call is TRBV6-2 or TRBV6-3, the J call TRBJ2-7, with 10 bases matching TRBD2. This CDR3 has 15 residues. Germline values: CDR1 MNHEY, CDR2 SVGEGT. The V segment lost 2 bases and the J segment 2 bases; nucleotides outside the gene matches: 3.

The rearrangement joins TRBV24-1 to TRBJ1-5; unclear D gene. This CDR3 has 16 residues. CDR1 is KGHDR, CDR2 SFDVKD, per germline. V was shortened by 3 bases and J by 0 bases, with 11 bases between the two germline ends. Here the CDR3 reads CATSDGGLFSNQPQHF. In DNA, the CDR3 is TGTGCCACCAGTGATGGTGGGCTATTTAGCAATCAGCCCCAGCATTTT.

The CDR3 spells CASSLQGIGYGYTF. CDR3 in DNA: TGTGCCAGCAGCTTGCAGGGAATTGGCTATGGCTACACCTTC. The chain carries TRBV5-6 and TRBJ1-2; maybe TRBD1 (5 bases). This CDR3 comprises 14 residues. Deletions cut 1 base from V and 4 bases from J, with 11 bases between. CDR1 SGHDT and CDR2 YYEEEE come from the germline V gene. Filled out from reference TRBV5-6 and TRBJ1-2, the complete variable domain reads DAGVTQSPTHLIKTRGQQVTLRCSPKSGHDTVSWYQQALGQGPQFIFQYYEEEERQRGNFPDRFSGHQFPNYSSELNVNALLLGDSALYLCASSLQGIGYGYTFGSGTRLTVV.

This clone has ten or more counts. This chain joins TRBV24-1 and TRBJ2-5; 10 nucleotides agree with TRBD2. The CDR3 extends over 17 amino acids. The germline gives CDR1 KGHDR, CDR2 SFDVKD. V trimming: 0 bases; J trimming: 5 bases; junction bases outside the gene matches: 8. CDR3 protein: CATSDLGVAGGQETQYF. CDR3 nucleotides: TGTGCCACCAGTGATTTGGGGGTAGCGGGGGGTCAGGAGACCCAGTACTTC.

CDR3: CASSLGLLGQSTDTQYF. The CDR3 nucleotides read TGCGCCAGCAGCTTGGGTTTGTTGGGGCAGAGCACAGATACGCAGTATTTT. V and J are TRBV5-1 and TRBJ2-3; D possibly corresponds to TRBD1 (5 bases). Germline values: CDR1 SGHRS, CDR2 YFSETQ. This CDR3 comprises 17 residues. V lost 0 bases and J 0 bases, leaving 14 bases between the germline ends.

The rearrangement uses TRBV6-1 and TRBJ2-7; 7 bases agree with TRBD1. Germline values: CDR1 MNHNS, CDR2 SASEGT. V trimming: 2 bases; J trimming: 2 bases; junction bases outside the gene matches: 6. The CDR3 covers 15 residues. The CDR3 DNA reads TGTGCCAGCAGTGAACAGGGGCAGGGGGCCTACGAGCAGTACTTC. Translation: CASSEQGQGAYEQYF.

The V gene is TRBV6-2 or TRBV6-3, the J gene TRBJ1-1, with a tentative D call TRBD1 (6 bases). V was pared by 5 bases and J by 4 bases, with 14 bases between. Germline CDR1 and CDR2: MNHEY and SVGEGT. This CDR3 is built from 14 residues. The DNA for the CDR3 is TGTGCCAGCAGTCTGCGGACAGAAGGCACTGAAGCTTTCTTT. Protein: CASSLRTEGTEAFF.

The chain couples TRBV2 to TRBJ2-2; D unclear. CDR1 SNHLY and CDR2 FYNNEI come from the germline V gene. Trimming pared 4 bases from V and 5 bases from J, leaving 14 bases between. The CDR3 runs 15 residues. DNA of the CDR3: TGTGCCAGCAGTGGAACCTTTCGCGGAACCGGGGAGCTGTTTTTT. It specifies CASSGTFRGTGELFF.

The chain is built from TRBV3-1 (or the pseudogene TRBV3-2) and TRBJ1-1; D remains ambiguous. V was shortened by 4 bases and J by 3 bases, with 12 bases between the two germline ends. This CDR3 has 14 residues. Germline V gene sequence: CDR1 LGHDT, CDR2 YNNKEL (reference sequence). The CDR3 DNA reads TGTGCCAGCAGCCCCTTCGGGAGGGACACTGAAGCTTTCTTT. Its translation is CASSPFGRDTEAFF.

CDR3 coding DNA: TGTGCCAGCAGCGTCCCGGGACTACCCCTGGAGCAGTTCTTC. Its translation: CASSVPGLPLEQFF. The chain links TRBV11-2 to TRBJ2-1; 7 positions agree with TRBD2. Unmatched junction bases numbered 11, after V lost 5 bases and J lost 10 bases. The CDR3 is 14 residues long. Germline loops: CDR1 SGHAT, CDR2 FQNNGV.

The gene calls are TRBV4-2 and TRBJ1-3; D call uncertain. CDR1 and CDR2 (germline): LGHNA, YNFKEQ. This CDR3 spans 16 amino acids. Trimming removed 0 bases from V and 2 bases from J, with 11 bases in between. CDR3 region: CASSQETAGTGNTIYF. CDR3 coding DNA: TGTGCCAGCAGCCAAGAGACGGCGGGGACTGGAAACACCATATATTTT.

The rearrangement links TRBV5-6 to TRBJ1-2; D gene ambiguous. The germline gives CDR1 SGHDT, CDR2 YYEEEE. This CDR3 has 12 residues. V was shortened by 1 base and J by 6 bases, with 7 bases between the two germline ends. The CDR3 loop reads CASSLRGNGYTF. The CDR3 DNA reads TGTGCCAGCAGCTTGCGAGGGAATGGCTACACCTTC.